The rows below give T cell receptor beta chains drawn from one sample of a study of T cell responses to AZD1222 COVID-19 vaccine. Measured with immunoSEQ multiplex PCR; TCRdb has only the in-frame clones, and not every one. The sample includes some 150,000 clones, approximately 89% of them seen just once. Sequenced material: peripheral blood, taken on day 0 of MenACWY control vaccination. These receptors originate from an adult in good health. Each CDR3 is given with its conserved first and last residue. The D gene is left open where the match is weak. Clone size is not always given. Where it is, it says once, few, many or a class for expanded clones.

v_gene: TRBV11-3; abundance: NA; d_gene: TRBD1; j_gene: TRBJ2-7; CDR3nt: TGTGCCAGCAGCTTGGGACAGAGCTCCTACGAGCAGTACTTC; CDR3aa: CASSLGQSSYEQYF
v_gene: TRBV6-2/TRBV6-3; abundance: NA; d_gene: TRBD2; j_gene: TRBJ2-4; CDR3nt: TGTGCCAGCAGTTACGGCGGGACTAGCGGGATAACGGACATTCAGTACTTC; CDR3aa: CASSYGGTSGITDIQYF
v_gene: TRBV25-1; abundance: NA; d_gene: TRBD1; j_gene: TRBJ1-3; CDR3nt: TGTGCCAGCAGTAAAAGAGCAGGGGGAGGAAACACCATATATTTT; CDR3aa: CASSKRAGGGNTIYF
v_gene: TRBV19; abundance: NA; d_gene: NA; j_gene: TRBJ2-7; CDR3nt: TGTGCCAGTAGTATAGCCCCTGTGGACCAAGGGCCCTACGAGCAGTACTTC; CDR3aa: CASSIAPVDQGPYEQYF
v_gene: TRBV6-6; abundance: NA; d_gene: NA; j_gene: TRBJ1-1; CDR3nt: TGTGCCAGCAGTTACATTGGGGAGACCGAAGCTTTCTTT; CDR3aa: CASSYIGETEAFF
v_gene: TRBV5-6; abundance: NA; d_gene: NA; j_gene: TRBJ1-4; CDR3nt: TGTGCCAGCAGCGCGTTGGCGGAGAATCATGAAAAACTGTTTTTT; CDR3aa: CASSALAENHEKLFF
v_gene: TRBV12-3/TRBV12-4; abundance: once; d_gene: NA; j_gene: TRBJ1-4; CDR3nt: TGTGCCAGCAACAGGCAGGGCGTAAATCTATTTTTT; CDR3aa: CASNRQGVNLFF
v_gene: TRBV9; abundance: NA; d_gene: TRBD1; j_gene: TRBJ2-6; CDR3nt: TGTGCCAGCAGCATTAGGACAGGGAGCGACGGGGCCAACGTCCTGACTTTC; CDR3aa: CASSIRTGSDGANVLTF
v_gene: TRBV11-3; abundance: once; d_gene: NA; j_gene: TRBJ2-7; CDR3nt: TGTGCCAGCAGCTCGGACCCCGCCTACGAGCAGTACTTC; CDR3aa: CASSSDPAYEQYF
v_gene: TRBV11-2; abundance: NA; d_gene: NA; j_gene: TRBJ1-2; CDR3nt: TGTGCCAGCAGCAGAACAGGGATCTATGGCTACACCTTC; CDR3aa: CASSRTGIYGYTF
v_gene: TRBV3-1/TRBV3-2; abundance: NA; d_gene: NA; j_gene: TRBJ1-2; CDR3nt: TGTGCCAGCAGCCAAGAGGGTAGGCTCTATGGCTACACCTTC; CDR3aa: CASSQEGRLYGYTF
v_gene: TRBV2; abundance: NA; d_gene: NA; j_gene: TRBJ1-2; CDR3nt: TGTGCCAGCAGAAACAACCCCGGGACCTATGGCTACACCTTC; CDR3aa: CASRNNPGTYGYTF
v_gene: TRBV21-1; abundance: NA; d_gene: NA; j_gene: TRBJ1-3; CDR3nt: TGTGCCAGCAGCAAATCGGGACAGGGGAGAAACACCATATATTTT; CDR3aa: CASSKSGQGRNTIYF
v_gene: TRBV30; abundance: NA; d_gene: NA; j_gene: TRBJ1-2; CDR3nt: TGTGCCTGGAGTGAGGAGGGGAAGGCGGGCTACACCTTC; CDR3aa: CAWSEEGKAGYTF
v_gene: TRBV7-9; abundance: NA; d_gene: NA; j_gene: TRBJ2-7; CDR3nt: TGTGCCAGCAGCGACAGCATTACCTACGAGCAGTACTTC; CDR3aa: CASSDSITYEQYF
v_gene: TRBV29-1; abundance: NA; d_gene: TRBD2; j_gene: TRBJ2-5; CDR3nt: TGCAGCGTTGAGCCGGGACTAGCGGGAGACGGAGAGACCCAGTACTTC; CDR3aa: CSVEPGLAGDGETQYF
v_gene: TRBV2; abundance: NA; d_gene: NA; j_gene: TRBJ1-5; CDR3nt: TGTGCCAGCAGTGTAGGCACAGGGAATAGCAATCAGCCCCAGCATTTT; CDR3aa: CASSVGTGNSNQPQHF
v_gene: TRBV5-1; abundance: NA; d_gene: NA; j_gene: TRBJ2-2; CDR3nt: TGCGCCAGCAGGGACGGACCCTTCTCGAACACCGGGGAGCTGTTTTTT; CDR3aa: CASRDGPFSNTGELFF
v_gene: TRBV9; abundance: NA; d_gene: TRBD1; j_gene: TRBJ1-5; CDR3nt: TGTGCCAGCAGCGAAACAGGGGGCTTTCAGCCCCAGCATTTT; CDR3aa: CASSETGGFQPQHF
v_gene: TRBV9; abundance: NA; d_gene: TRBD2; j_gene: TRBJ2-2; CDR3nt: TGTGCCAGCAGCGTAATAGCGGGGGCCCCCACCGGGGAGCTGTTTTTT; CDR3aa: CASSVIAGAPTGELFF
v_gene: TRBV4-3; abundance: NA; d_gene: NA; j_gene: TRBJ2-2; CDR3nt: TGCGCCAGCAGCCAAACCCCTTGGGCCGGGGAGCTGTTTTTT; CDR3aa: CASSQTPWAGELFF
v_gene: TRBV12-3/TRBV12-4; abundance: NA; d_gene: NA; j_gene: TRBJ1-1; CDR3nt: TGTGCCAGCAGTTTTGACATGAACACTGAAGCTTTCTTT; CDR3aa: CASSFDMNTEAFF
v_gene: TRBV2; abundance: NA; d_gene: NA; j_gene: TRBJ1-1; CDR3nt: TGTGCCAGCAGTGATATTCGAGACAGTACTATCTTCTTT; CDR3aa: CASSDIRDSTIFF
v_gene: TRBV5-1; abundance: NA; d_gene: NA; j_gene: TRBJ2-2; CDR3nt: TGCGCCAGCAGCTTGGTTGGCGGATACACCGGGGAGCTGTTTTTT; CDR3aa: CASSLVGGYTGELFF
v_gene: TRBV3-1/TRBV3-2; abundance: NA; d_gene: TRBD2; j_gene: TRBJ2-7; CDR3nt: TGTGCCAGCAGCCAGGCGGGGGGGCCGGGGCACGAGCAGTACTTC; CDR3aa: CASSQAGGPGHEQYF
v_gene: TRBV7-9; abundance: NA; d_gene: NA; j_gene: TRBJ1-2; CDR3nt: TGTGCCAGCAGCTCGGGACGGGACTATGGCTACACCTTC; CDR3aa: CASSSGRDYGYTF
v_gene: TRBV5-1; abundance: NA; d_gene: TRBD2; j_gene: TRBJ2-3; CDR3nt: TGCGCCAGCAGCTTGGGTCATCTAGAGCGGGAAGTTGGTGATACGCAGTATTTT; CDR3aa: CASSLGHLEREVGDTQYF
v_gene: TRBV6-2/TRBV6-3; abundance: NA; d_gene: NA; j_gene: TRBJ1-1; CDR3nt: TGTGCCAGCAGCCCAGGACAAAACACTGAAGCTTTCTTT; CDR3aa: CASSPGQNTEAFF
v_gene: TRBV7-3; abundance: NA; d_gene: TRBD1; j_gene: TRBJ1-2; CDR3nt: TGTGCCAGCAGCAGTGGACAGGGGGATGGCTACACCTTC; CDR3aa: CASSSGQGDGYTF
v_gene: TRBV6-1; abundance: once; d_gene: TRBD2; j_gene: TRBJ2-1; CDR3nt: TGTGCCAGCAGTGAAGGGCAGACTAGCGGGATTAACAATGAGCAGTTCTTC; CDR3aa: CASSEGQTSGINNEQFF